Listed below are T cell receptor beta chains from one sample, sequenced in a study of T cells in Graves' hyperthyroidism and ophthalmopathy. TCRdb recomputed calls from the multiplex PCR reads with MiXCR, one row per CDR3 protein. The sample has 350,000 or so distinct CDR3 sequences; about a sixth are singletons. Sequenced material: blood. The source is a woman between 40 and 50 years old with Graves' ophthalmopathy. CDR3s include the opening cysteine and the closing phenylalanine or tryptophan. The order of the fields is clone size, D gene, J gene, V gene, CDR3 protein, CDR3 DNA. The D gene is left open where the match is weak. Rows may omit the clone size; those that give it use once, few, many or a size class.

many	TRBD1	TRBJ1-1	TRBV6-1	CASRDNGQGNTEAFF	TGTGCCAGCAGGGATAACGGACAGGGGAACACTGAAGCTTTCTTT
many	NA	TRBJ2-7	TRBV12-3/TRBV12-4	CASSFYYEQYF	TGTGCCAGCAGTTTCTACTACGAGCAGTACTTC
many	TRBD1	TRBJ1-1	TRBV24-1	CAPRTGTDNTEAFF	TGTGCCCCAAGAACCGGGACAGACAACACTGAAGCTTTCTTT
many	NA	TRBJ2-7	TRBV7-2	CASSLVAGRKTSYEQYF	TGTGCCAGCAGCTTAGTAGCCGGGCGGAAGACCTCCTACGAGCAGTACTTC
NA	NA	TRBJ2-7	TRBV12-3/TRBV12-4	CASSLWIGTEQYF	TGTGCCAGCAGTTTATGGATAGGGACCGAGCAGTACTTC
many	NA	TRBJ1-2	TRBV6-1	CASSEARGRGYTF	TGTGCCAGCAGTGAAGCTCGGGGGCGAGGCTACACCTTC
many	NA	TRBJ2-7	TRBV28	CASSFRRAPAVHEQYF	TGTGCCAGCAGTTTCAGGAGGGCCCCCGCGGTACACGAGCAGTACTTC
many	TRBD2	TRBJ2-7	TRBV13	CASSLRSRLAGGRSSYEQYF	TGTGCCAGCAGCTTAAGGTCCCGGCTAGCGGGAGGTAGGAGCTCCTACGAGCAGTACTTC
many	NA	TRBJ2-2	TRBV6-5	CASSYLGEYGELFF	TGTGCCAGCAGTTATTTAGGGGAGTACGGGGAGCTGTTTTTT
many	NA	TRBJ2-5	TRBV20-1	CSAQDQETQYF	TGCAGTGCCCAAGACCAAGAGACCCAGTACTTC
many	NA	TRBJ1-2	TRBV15	CATSRGGGYGYTF	TGTGCCACCAGCAGAGGGGGGGGCTATGGCTACACCTTC
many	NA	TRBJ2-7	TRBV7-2	CASSFGTTYEQYF	TGTGCCAGCAGCTTCGGGACAACGTACGAGCAGTACTTC
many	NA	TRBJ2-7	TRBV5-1	CASREGGTGLYEQYF	TGCGCCAGCAGGGAGGGGGGGACAGGCCTCTACGAGCAGTACTTC
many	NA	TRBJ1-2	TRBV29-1	CSALSGTGYYGYTF	TGCAGCGCCCTTTCAGGGACCGGGTACTATGGCTACACCTTC
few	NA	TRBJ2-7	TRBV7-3	CASSLLRGYEQYF	TGTGCCAGCAGCTTGCTAAGGGGCTACGAGCAGTACTTC
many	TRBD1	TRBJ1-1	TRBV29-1	CSVEDLGQPEAFF	TGCAGCGTTGAAGACCTGGGACAGCCTGAAGCTTTCTTT
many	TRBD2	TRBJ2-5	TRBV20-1	CSASTAGLYQETQYF	TGCAGTGCTAGTACAGCGGGACTGTACCAAGAGACCCAGTACTTC